This record covers a single T cell receptor beta chain. A much larger clone differs from this one at a single base, so this may be a read error. The sample holds other DNA sequences that translate to the same CDR3. Method: immunoSEQ multiplex PCR; TCRdb's copy keeps in-frame clones and lacks some. Of about 340,000 clones in the sample, about 70% are singletons; the top ten hold over 9.5%. These data come from a study of shared clonotypes between healthy human individuals. It was into CD45RA+ naive and CD45RA-negative memory subsets that the CD4+ cells were split. The sequence came from a man aged 25 to 45 in good health. The sequenced sample was memory CD4+ T cells sorted from blood. Subset described: CD45RA-negative fraction.

CDR3 in DNA: TGCGCCAGCCGGGGACTAGCGGGAGAAGAGACCCAGTACTTC. Amino acid sequence: CASRGLAGEETQYF. This sequence joins TRBV10-2 and TRBJ2-5; the match to TRBD2 covers 14 bases. CDR3 length: 14 amino acids. The germline V gene encodes CDR1 WSHSY and CDR2 SAAADI. The V and J ends lost 8 bases and 3 bases, in that order; junction bases with no gene match: 2.